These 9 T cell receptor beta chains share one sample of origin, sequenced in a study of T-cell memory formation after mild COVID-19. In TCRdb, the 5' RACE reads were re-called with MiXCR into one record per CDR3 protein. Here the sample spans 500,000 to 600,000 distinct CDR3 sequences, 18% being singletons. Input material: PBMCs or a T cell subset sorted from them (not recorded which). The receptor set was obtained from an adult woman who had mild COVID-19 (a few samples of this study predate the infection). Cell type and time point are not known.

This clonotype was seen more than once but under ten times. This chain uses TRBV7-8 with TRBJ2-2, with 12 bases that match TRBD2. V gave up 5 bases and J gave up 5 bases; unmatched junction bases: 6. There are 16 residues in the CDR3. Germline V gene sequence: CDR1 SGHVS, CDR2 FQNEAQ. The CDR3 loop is CASSLLTSGSTGELFF. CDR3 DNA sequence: TGTGCCAGCAGCCTACTGACTAGCGGGAGTACCGGGGAGCTGTTTTTT.

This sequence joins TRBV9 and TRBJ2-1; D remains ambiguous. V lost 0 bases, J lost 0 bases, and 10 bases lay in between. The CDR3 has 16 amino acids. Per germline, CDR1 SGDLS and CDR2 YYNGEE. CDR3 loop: CASSVAPDLSYNEQFF. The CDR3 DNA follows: TGTGCCAGCAGCGTAGCCCCGGACCTCTCCTACAATGAGCAGTTCTTC.

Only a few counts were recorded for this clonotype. The DNA of the CDR3 is TGTGCCAGCAGACAGGGTGGCGAGCAGTACTTC. Translated, it gives CASRQGGEQYF. The chain carries TRBV6-2 or TRBV6-3 and TRBJ2-7; weak D call: TRBD1 (6 bases). V dropped 6 bases and J dropped 6 bases, with 9 bases sitting between them. This CDR3 spans 11 amino acids. Looked up from germline, CDR1 is MNHEY and CDR2 is SVGEGT.

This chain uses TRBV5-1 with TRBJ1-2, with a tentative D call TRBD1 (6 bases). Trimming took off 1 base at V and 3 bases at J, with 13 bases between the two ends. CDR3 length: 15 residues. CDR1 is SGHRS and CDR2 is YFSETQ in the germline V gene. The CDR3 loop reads CASSLIGGRDYGYTF. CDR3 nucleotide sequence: TGCGCCAGCAGCTTGATCGGGGGGCGAGACTATGGCTACACCTTC.

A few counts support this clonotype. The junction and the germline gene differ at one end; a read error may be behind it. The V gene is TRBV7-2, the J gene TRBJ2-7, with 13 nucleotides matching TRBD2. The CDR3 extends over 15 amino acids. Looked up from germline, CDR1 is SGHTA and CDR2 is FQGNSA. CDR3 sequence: CASSFGTSGNGPLVF. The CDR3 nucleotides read TGTGCCAGCAGCTTCGGGACTAGCGGGAACGGACCCCTAGTCTTC.

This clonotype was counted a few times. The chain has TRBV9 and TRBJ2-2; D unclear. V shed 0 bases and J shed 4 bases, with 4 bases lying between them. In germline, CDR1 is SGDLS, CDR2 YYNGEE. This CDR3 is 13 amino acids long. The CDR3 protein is CASSVDSTGELFF. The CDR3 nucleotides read TGTGCCAGCAGCGTAGATAGCACCGGGGAGCTGTTTTTT.

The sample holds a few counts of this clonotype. CDR3 region: CSARESGRNNYGYTF. As DNA, the CDR3 is TGCAGTGCTAGAGAATCGGGCAGAAATAACTATGGCTACACCTTC. The genes are TRBV20-1 and TRBJ1-2; D unclear. The V end was cut by 0 bases, the J end by 1 base, with 12 bases between. Germline V gene lookup returns CDR1 DFQATT and CDR2 SNEGSKA (reference sequence). This CDR3 region has 15 residues.

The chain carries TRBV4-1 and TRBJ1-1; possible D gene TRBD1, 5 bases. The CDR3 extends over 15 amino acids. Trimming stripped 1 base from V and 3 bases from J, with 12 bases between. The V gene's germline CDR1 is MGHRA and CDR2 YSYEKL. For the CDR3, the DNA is TGCGCCAGCAGCCAAGGGCACGGGGCGGACACTGAAGCTTTCTTT. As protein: CASSQGHGADTEAFF.

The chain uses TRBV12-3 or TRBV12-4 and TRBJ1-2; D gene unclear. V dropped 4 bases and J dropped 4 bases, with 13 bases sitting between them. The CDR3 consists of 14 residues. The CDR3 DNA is TGTGCCAGCAGTTCGGTGCCCGGCGGCTATGGCTACACCTTC. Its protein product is CASSSVPGGYGYTF.